The 25 T cell receptor beta chains presented below share a single source sample, sequenced in a study of T-cell reconstitution after alpha-beta-depleted transplantation in children. Preparation of the TCRbeta library involved a method that used unique molecular identifiers. Using its own MiXCR run on the PCR reads, TCRdb lists one record per CDR3 protein. The sample consists of roughly 240,000 distinct CDR3 sequences, roughly 8.2% of them appearing once. This sample comprised PBMCs, mostly from graft donor cells, obtained 180 days after TCRalphabeta/CD19-depleted stem cell transplant. Receptors originate from a male patient younger than 18 who had a stem cell transplant for acute lymphoblastic leukemia, so the T cells may come from the graft donor.

This clonotype was detected many times. The V call is TRBV18, the J call TRBJ2-1; D may be TRBD1 (5 bases). The CDR3 loop spans 13 amino acids. Looked up from germline, CDR1 is KGHSH and CDR2 is LQKENI. The germline V and J ends were trimmed by 1 base and 10 bases, with 11 bases remaining between them. The CDR3: CASSPQGLGEQFF. In DNA, the CDR3 is TGTGCCAGCTCACCACAGGGGTTAGGGGAGCAGTTCTTC. Combining the CDR3 with reference TRBV18 and TRBJ2-1 gives the whole variable domain NAGVMQNPRHLVRRRGQEARLRCSPMKGHSHVYWYRQLPEEGLKFMVYLQKENIIDESGMPKERFSAEFPKEGPSILRIQQVVRGDSAAYFCASSPQGLGEQFFGPGTRLTVL.

There are many counts of this clonotype. This chain joins TRBV5-1 and TRBJ1-1; the D is unclear. The V gene's germline CDR1 is SGHRS and CDR2 YFSETQ. V was pared by 4 bases and J by 4 bases, with 8 bases between. This CDR3 region has 12 residues. CDR3 loop: CASSRVGTEAFF. The CDR3 coding sequence is TGCGCCAGCAGCCGGGTAGGCACTGAAGCTTTCTTT. The full variable domain, with the rest looked up from reference TRBV5-1 and TRBJ1-1, is KAGVTQTPRYLIKTRGQQVTLSCSPISGHRSVSWYQQTPGQGLQFLFEYFSETQRNKGNFPGRFSGRQFSNSRSEMNVSTLELGDSALYLCASSRVGTEAFFGQGTRLTVV.

The chain couples TRBV7-9 to TRBJ1-1; no firm D call. CDR1 and CDR2 (germline): SEHNR, FQNEAQ (reference sequence). This CDR3 has 14 amino acids. V lost 6 bases and J lost 0, with 11 bases in between. Here the CDR3 DNA reads TGTGCCAGCAGTTACCAAGGGATGAACACTGAAGCTTTCTTT. Protein sequence: CASSYQGMNTEAFF.

This clonotype was counted many times. J is TRBJ2-7 and V is TRBV7-8, with D possibly TRBD1 on 8 matching bases. Trimming removed 6 bases from V and 4 bases from J, with 25 bases in between. Germline lookup yields CDR1 SGHVS and CDR2 FQNEAQ. The CDR3 is made up of 17 amino acids. The CDR3 nucleotides are TGTGCCAGCAGACAGACTCTCGGGGGGACAGGTTTTTACGAGCAGTACTTC. Its protein product is CASRQTLGGTGFYEQYF.

This clonotype has a count of ten or more. This CDR3 reads CASSENRDRGMEQYF. In DNA, the CDR3 is TGTGCCAGCAGCGAAAACCGGGACAGGGGAATGGAGCAGTACTTC. The chain links TRBV7-8 to TRBJ2-7; 10 positions agree with TRBD1. This CDR3 comprises 15 residues. V was pared by 5 bases and J by 7 bases, with 11 bases of the junction left unmatched. Germline V lookup: CDR1 SGHVS, CDR2 FQNEAQ.

This clonotype has at least ten counts. The rearrangement uses TRBV6-5 and TRBJ2-7; D is unclear. In germline, CDR1 is MNHEY, CDR2 SVGAGI. The CDR3 runs 16 residues. V dropped 0 bases and J dropped 3 bases, with 15 bases sitting between them. CDR3 residues: CASSYSRIGVDYEQYF. The CDR3 DNA reads TGTGCCAGCAGTTACTCGAGGATAGGCGTGGACTACGAGCAGTACTTC.

This clonotype showed up many times. The J gene is TRBJ2-1, the V gene TRBV23-1; D uncertain. TRBV23-1 carries the ORF label, with uncertain function. CDR3 size: 16 residues. V lost 4 bases and J 5 bases, leaving 18 bases between the germline ends. CDR3 bases: TGCGCCAGCAGTCTAAAGGAATTCACAATGGACAATGAGCAGTTCTTC. Translated, it gives CASSLKEFTMDNEQFF.

There are many counts of this clonotype. The J gene is TRBJ1-2, the V gene TRBV11-2, with D unresolved. The CDR3 spans 13 residues. Trimming removed 5 bases from V and 7 bases from J, with 14 bases in between. Germline V gives CDR1 SGHAT, CDR2 FQNNGV. In nucleotides, the CDR3 is TGTGCCAGCAGCCACACGGGCCTTATTGGCTACACCTTC. Residues: CASSHTGLIGYTF. Supplemented by reference TRBV11-2 and TRBJ1-2, the full variable domain reads EAGVAQSPRYKIIEKRQSVAFWCNPISGHATLYWYQQILGQGPKLLIQFQNNGVVDDSQLPKDRFSAERLKGVDSTLKIQPAKLEDSAVYLCASSHTGLIGYTFGSGTRLTVV.

On this clonotype itself: Being one base from a much bigger clone, this may be a read error. V is TRBV28 and J is TRBJ1-2; D gene unclear. The CDR3 has 16 amino acids. V lost 2 bases and J lost 6, with 19 bases in between. Per the germline V gene, CDR1 is MDHEN and CDR2 is SYDVKM. The chain's CDR3 is CASSLDKVALPDGYTF. The CDR3 bases are TGTGCCAGCAGTTTAGATAAGGTAGCTCTACCCGATGGCTACACCTTC.

The sample holds many counts of this clonotype. This CDR3 reads CASNPTWGNSYNSPLHF. CDR3 in DNA: TGTGCCAGCAATCCCACCTGGGGAAACTCCTATAATTCACCCCTCCACTTT. V gene TRBV6-1 combines with J gene TRBJ1-6, with no clear D. V dropped 7 bases and J dropped 0 bases, with 16 bases sitting between them. CDR1 is MNHNS and CDR2 is SASEGT in the germline V gene. The CDR3 sequence is 17 residues long.

This clonotype appeared many times. The J gene is TRBJ2-7, the V gene TRBV28, with TRBD2 matching over 11 bases. This CDR3 is 15 amino acids long. V was clipped by 7 bases and J by 4 bases; unmatched bases: 9. CDR1 is MDHEN and CDR2 is SYDVKM in the germline V gene. The CDR3 DNA is TGTGCCAGCACGAGCCTAGCGGGAGGTGGGTACGAGCAGTACTTC. Translated, it gives CASTSLAGGGYEQYF.

Details on this clonotype: It may be a read error: a sequence one base away is much more abundant. The CDR3 loop is CASGYGVFSDTQYF. In nucleotides, the CDR3 is TGTGCCAGCGGCTACGGGGTTTTCTCAGATACGCAGTATTTT. The chain has TRBV5-6 and TRBJ2-3, with D possibly matching TRBD2 (5 bases). Trimming left V 7 bases short and J 4 bases short, with 16 bases between. Germline V gene sequence: CDR1 SGHDT, CDR2 YYEEEE. This CDR3 region has 14 residues.

Ten or more counts support this clonotype. In DNA form, the CDR3 reads TGCAGCGTTGAAGACAACACAGATACGCAGTATTTT. Protein sequence: CSVEDNTDTQYF. The chain couples TRBV29-1 to TRBJ2-3, with D unresolved. The V end lost 0 bases, the J end lost 2 bases, and 3 bases lay between the germline ends. The CDR3 totals 12 residues. Per the germline V gene, CDR1 is SQVTM and CDR2 is ANQGSEA.

Many counts were recorded for this clonotype. The gene calls are TRBV7-2 and TRBJ1-5, with TRBD1 as a possible D gene (5 bases). V was clipped by 3 bases and J by 4 bases, with 10 bases between them. This CDR3 is 14 amino acids long. The germline V gene has CDR1 SGHTA and CDR2 FQGNSA. The CDR3 loop reads CASSFRWGNQPQHF. CDR3 in DNA: TGTGCCAGCAGCTTCCGCTGGGGGAATCAGCCCCAGCATTTT.

The sample holds many counts of this clonotype. The rearrangement joins TRBV6-5 to TRBJ2-7; D perhaps matches TRBD1 (6 bases). Germline CDR1 reads MNHEY; CDR2 reads SVGAGI. V was pared by 0 bases and J by 2 bases, with 11 bases between. The CDR3 sequence is 15 residues long. For the CDR3, the DNA is TGTGCCAGCAGTTACTCGAGAGGGGGAACCTACGAGCAGTACTTC. Protein sequence: CASSYSRGGTYEQYF.

This chain uses TRBV24-1 with TRBJ1-2; D is unclear. This CDR3 spans 12 amino acids. Germline values: CDR1 KGHDR, CDR2 SFDVKD. The V and J ends lost 0 bases and 6 bases respectively, with 4 bases between them. The CDR3, as DNA: TGTGCCACCAGTGATTTGCGGGATGGCTACACCTTC. The encoded protein is CATSDLRDGYTF.

The gene calls are TRBV18 and TRBJ1-5; maybe TRBD1 (5 bases). V shed 5 bases and J shed 6 bases, with 11 bases lying between them. The CDR3 extends over 13 amino acids. The V gene's germline CDR1 is KGHSH and CDR2 LQKENI. CDR3 loop: CASSLTRAQPQHF. In DNA, the CDR3 is TGTGCCAGCTCATTGACCAGGGCTCAGCCCCAGCATTTT.

Ten or more counts support this clonotype. The rearrangement uses TRBV20-1 and TRBJ2-7, with D maybe TRBD1 (5 bases). The germline V gene has CDR1 DFQATT and CDR2 SNEGSKA (reference sequence). The CDR3 has 12 amino acids. The CDR3 nucleotides read TGCTCCTTGGGGTGGGGCCCAAACGAGCAGTACTTC. Translated: CSLGWGPNEQYF.

In this sample, this clonotype turned up many times. The rearrangement uses TRBV4-3 and TRBJ1-2; 7 nucleotides align to TRBD1. Germline V gene sequence: CDR1 LGHNA, CDR2 YSLEER. J lost 6 bases, V lost 0 bases, and 4 bases had no gene match. CDR3 length: 14 residues. CDR3 bases: TGCGCCAGCAGCCAAGAAGGGACAGCGGATGGCTACACCTTC. Translated: CASSQEGTADGYTF.

This clonotype was observed many times. This chain connects TRBV10-3 to TRBJ2-4; 7 nucleotides line up with TRBD2. J was trimmed by 0 bases and V by 2 bases; bases with no gene match: 4. Per germline, CDR1 ENHRY and CDR2 SYGVKD. The CDR3 totals 16 residues. The CDR3, as DNA: TGTGCCATCAGTGAGACCGGGGGGACAGCCAAAAACATTCAGTACTTC. Translated: CAISETGGTAKNIQYF.

In its sample, this clonotype was seen many times. The rearrangement uses TRBV9 and TRBJ2-5; perhaps TRBD1 as D (6 bases). CDR3 length: 19 amino acids. The germline V gene has CDR1 SGDLS and CDR2 YYNGEE. V lost 0 bases to trimming and J lost 3 bases, with 24 bases between them. The CDR3 region has the DNA TGTGCCAGCAGCGTAGAGTCTCGAGGGGGAAGAGGTTCCGAAGAGACCCAGTACTTC. Protein sequence: CASSVESRGGRGSEETQYF.

This clonotype was seen repeatedly, ten times or more. The chain is built from TRBV5-1 and TRBJ2-7, with D possibly matching TRBD2 (6 bases). Trimming shortened V by 4 bases and J by 6 bases, and 11 bases separated the two germline ends. The CDR3 contains 12 residues. Germline V gene lookup returns CDR1 SGHRS and CDR2 YFSETQ. The CDR3 DNA follows: TGCGCCAGCAGCCGGGACTTTGGCGAGCAGTACTTC. Its protein is CASSRDFGEQYF.

Regarding this clonotype: It may be a read error: a sequence one base away is much more abundant. The chain links TRBV28 to TRBJ1-5; perhaps TRBD1 as D (6 bases). In germline, CDR1 is MDHEN, CDR2 SYDVKM. V shed 8 bases and J shed 4 bases, with 15 bases lying between them. The CDR3 is 14 residues long. DNA of the CDR3: TGTGCCAGCCGGGGGGGCCAGTCAAATCAGCCCCAGCATTTT. This gives the protein CASRGGQSNQPQHF.

In its sample, this clonotype was seen many times. The rearrangement joins TRBV4-3 to TRBJ1-2; no firm D call. Trimming pared 0 bases from V and 2 bases from J, leaving 10 bases between. Germline lookup yields CDR1 LGHNA and CDR2 YSLEER. CDR3 size: 15 residues. The CDR3 loop is CASSQDWNSNYGYTF. The DNA for the CDR3 is TGCGCCAGCAGCCAAGATTGGAACAGCAACTATGGCTACACCTTC.

This clonotype came up many times. The rearrangement joins TRBV9 to TRBJ2-3; D is unresolved. Deletions cut 3 bases from V and 5 bases from J, with 7 bases between. Germline CDR1 and CDR2: SGDLS and YYNGEE. The length of the CDR3 is 12 residues. The CDR3 reads CASSAGGDTQYF. The CDR3 bases are TGTGCCAGCAGCGCCGGCGGAGATACGCAGTATTTT. The full variable domain, rest sourced from reference TRBV9 and TRBJ2-3, is DSGVTQTPKHLITATGQRVTLRCSPRSGDLSVYWYQQSLDQGLQFLIQYYNGEERAKGNILERFSAQQFPDLHSELNLSSLELGDSALYFCASSAGGDTQYFGPGTRLTVL.